This TCR beta chain was documented in a study of monozygotic twins with cystic fibrosis. Measured with immunoSEQ multiplex PCR; TCRdb has only the in-frame clones, and not every one. The table lists approximately 17,000 clones, around 96% of them singletons. This CDR3 region has 15 residues. Germline loops: CDR1 SEHNR, CDR2 FQNEAQ (reference sequence). V lost 1 base to trimming and J lost 4 bases; unmatched junction nucleotides: 5. Overall study findings and caveats: Clonality was generally low (median roughly 0.0095), higher in the most severe patients. In 13 of 16 pairs, V gene usage was closest to the co-twin's.

Regarding this clone: Its antigen remains unidentified.

The genes are TRBV7-9 and TRBJ1-2, with 8 positions matching TRBD1. The sequencing input was blood. The receptor was isolated from a girl aged 2-10 years with cystic fibrosis. CDR3 region: CASSLGTGGSYGYTF. The CDR3 DNA is TGTGCCAGCAGCTTAGGCACAGGGGGGTCCTATGGCTACACCTTC.